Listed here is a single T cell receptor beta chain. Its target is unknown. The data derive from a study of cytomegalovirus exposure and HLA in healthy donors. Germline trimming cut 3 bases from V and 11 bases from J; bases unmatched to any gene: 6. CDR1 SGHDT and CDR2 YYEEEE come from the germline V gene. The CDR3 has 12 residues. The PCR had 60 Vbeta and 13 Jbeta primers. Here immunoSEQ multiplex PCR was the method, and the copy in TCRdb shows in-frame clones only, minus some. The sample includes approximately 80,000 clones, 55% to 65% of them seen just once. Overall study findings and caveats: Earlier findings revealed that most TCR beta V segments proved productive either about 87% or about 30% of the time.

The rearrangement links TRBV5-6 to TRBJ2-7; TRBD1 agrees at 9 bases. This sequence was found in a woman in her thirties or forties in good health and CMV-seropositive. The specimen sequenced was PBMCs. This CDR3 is CASSSYRGRKYF. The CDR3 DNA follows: TGTGCCAGCAGCTCCTACAGGGGGCGTAAGTACTTC.